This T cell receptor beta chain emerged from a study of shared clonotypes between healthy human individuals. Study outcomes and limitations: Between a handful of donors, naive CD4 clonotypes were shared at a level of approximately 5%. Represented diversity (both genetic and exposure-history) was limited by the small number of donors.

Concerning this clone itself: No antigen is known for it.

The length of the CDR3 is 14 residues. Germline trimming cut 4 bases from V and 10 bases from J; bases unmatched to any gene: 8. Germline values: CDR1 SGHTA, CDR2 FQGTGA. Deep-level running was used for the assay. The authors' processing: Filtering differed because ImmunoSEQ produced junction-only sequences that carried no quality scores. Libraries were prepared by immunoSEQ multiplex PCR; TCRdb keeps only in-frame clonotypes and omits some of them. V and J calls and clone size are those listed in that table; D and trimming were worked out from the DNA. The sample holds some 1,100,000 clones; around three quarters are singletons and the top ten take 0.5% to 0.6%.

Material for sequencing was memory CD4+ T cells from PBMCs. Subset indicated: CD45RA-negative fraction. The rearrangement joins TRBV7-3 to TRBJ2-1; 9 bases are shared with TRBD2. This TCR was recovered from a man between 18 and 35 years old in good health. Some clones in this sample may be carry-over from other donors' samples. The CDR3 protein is CASSSPGTSNEQFF. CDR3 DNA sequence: TGTGCCAGCAGCTCCCCCGGGACTAGCAACGAGCAGTTCTTC.